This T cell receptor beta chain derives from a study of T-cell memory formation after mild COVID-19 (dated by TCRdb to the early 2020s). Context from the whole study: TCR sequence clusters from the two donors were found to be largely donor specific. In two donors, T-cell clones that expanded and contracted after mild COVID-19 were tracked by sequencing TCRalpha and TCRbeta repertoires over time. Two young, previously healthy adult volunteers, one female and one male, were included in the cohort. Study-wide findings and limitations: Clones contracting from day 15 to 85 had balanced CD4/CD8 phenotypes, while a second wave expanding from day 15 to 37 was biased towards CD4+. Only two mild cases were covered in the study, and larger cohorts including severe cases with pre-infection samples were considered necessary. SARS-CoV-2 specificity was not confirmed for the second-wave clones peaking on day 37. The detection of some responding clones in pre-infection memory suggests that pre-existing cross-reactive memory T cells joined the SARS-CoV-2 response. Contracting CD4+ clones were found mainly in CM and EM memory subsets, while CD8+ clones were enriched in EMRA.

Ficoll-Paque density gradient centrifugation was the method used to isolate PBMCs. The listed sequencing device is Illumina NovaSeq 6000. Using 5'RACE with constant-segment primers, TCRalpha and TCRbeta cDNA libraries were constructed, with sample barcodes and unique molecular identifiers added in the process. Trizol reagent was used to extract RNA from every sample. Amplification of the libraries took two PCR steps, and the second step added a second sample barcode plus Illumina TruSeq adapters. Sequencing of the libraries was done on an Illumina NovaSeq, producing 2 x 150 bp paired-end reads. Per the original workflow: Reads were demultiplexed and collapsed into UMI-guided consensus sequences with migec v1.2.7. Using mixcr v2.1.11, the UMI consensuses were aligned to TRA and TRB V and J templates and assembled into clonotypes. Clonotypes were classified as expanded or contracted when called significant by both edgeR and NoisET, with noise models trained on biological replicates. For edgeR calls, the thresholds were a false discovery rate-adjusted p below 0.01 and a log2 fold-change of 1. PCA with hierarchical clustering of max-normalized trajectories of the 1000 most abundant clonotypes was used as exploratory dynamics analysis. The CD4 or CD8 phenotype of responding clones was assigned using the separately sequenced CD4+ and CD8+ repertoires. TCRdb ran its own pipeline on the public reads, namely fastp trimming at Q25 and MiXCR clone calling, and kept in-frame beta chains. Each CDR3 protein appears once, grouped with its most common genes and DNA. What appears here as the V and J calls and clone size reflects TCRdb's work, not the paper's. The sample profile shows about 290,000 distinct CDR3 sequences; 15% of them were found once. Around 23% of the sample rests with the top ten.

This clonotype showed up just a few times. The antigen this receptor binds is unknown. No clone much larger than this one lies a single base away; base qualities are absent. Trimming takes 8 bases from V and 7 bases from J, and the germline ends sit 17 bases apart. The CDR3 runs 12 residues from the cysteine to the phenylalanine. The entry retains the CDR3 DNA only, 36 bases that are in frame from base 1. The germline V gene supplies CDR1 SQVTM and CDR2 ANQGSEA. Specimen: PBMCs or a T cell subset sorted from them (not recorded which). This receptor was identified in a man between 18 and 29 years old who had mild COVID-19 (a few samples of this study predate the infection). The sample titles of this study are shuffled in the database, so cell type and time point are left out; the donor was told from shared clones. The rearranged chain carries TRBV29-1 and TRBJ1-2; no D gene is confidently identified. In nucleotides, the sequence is TGCAGCACCCGCGACACGGCCTTTGGCTACACCTTC. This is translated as CSTRDTAFGYTF.